These T cell receptor beta chains were read from a single sample in a study of post-analysis software for immune sequencing data. TCRdb recomputed calls from the PCR reads with MiXCR, one row per CDR3 protein. This table has hundreds of thousands of distinct CDR3 sequences, 40% to 50% appearing once. Sequenced material: blood. The receptors stem from a girl aged 10 to 17 with multiple sclerosis. Each CDR3 is given with its conserved first and last residue. Each record gives: clone size, D gene, V gene, J gene, CDR3 protein, CDR3 DNA. A D gene is named only where the DNA matches it firmly. Part of the rows lack a size; the others show once, few, many or a class for expanded clones.

>NA|NA|TRBV20-1|TRBJ1-4
CSARPRVGASEKLFF
TGCAGTGCTAGGCCCCGGGTTGGTGCTAGTGAAAAACTGTTTTTT
>NA|NA|TRBV24-1|TRBJ2-7
CATSDQQGLHTGAGVKQYF
TGTGCCACCAGTGATCAACAGGGGCTCCATACGGGAGCGGGAGTGAAGCAGTACTTC
>few|NA|TRBV12-3/TRBV12-4|TRBJ2-7
CASSDDRYYEQYF
TGTGCCAGCAGCGACGACAGGTACTACGAGCAGTACTTC
>NA|TRBD2|TRBV12-3/TRBV12-4|TRBJ2-1
CASRLTSGSSDEQFF
TGTGCCAGCAGACTCACTAGCGGGAGTAGCGATGAGCAGTTCTTC
>few|TRBD2|TRBV4-1|TRBJ2-3
CASSQEGGSGRSDTQYF
TGCGCCAGCAGCCAAGAAGGCGGGAGCGGGAGATCAGATACGCAGTATTTT
>NA|NA|TRBV3-1|TRBJ2-1
CASSLSAIEVNEQFF
TGTGCCAGCAGCTTAAGTGCAATTGAGGTCAATGAGCAGTTCTTC
>NA|NA|TRBV7-8|TRBJ2-7
CASSPQGAATLDKQYF
TGTGCCAGCAGCCCCCAAGGGGCAGCGACATTAGATAAGCAGTACTTC
>NA|NA|TRBV6-5|TRBJ2-1
CASSYAATYNEQFF
TGTGCCAGCAGTTACGCGGCTACCTACAATGAGCAGTTCTTC
>few|TRBD1|TRBV15|TRBJ2-5
CATSVDRGGTQYF
TGTGCCACCAGCGTCGACAGGGGGGGGACCCAGTACTTC
>NA|TRBD2|TRBV20-1|TRBJ2-5
CSANPLGLAGDERYF
TGCAGTGCCAACCCTCTGGGGCTAGCGGGGGACGAGCGGTACTTC
>NA|TRBD1|TRBV6-5|TRBJ1-1
CASSCRDSLNTEAFF
TGTGCCAGCAGTTGCCGGGACAGTTTGAACACTGAAGCTTTCTTT
>few|TRBD1|TRBV5-1|TRBJ1-6
CASSWGTASSYNSPLHF
TGCGCCAGCAGCTGGGGGACAGCCAGCTCCTATAATTCACCCCTCCACTTT
>NA|TRBD2|TRBV4-1|TRBJ2-1
CASSPGLAGVFRNEQFF
TGCGCCAGCAGCCCCGGACTAGCGGGCGTCTTCCGCAATGAGCAGTTCTTC
>few|TRBD2|TRBV20-1|TRBJ2-7
CSARPRGDLGRDEQYF
TGCAGTGCTAGACCCCGGGGGGACTTGGGCCGGGACGAGCAGTACTTC
>NA|NA|TRBV12-3/TRBV12-4|TRBJ1-2
CASSFAPGGDYGYTF
TGTGCCAGCAGTTTTGCCCCGGGGGGCGACTATGGCTACACCTTC
>few|NA|TRBV12-3/TRBV12-4|TRBJ2-1
CATASESYNEQFF
TGTGCCACCGCATCTGAGTCCTACAATGAGCAGTTCTTC
>NA|TRBD1|TRBV6-6|TRBJ2-4
CASSLTTGGGKNIQYF
TGTGCCAGCAGCCTCACCACAGGGGGTGGGAAAAACATTCAGTACTTC
>NA|NA|TRBV4-1|TRBJ2-1
CASSQESALEVEDNEQFF
TGCGCCAGCAGCCAAGAAAGCGCGTTGGAGGTCGAGGACAATGAGCAGTTCTTC
>few|NA|TRBV11-2|TRBJ1-1
CASSHLLRVRPMNTEAFF
TGTGCCAGCAGCCACTTATTAAGGGTCCGTCCCATGAACACTGAAGCTTTCTTT
>NA|NA|TRBV20-1|TRBJ2-7
CSARDFYEQYF
TGCAGTGCGCGGGACTTCTACGAGCAGTACTTC
>NA|NA|TRBV20-1|TRBJ1-5
CSANFRGNQPQHF
TGCAGTGCTAATTTTAGGGGTAATCAGCCCCAGCATTTT
>many|NA|TRBV7-6|TRBJ2-5
CASSTRGRETQYF
TGTGCCAGCAGCACTCGGGGCCGGGAGACCCAGTACTTC
>NA|NA|TRBV13|TRBJ2-1
CASSPYGYEQFF
TGTGCCAGCAGCCCCTACGGGTACGAGCAGTTCTTC
>NA|TRBD2|TRBV20-1|TRBJ2-7
CSAREAQRESYEQYF
TGCAGTGCTAGAGAGGCTCAGCGGGAGTCCTACGAGCAGTACTTC
>few|TRBD2|TRBV9|TRBJ2-1
CASSVVTGGNHEQFF
TGTGCCAGCAGCGTAGTGACGGGGGGGAACCATGAGCAGTTCTTC
>NA|NA|TRBV14|TRBJ2-1
CASSQNRGNEQFF
TGTGCCAGCAGCCAGAATAGGGGAAATGAGCAGTTCTTC
>NA|NA|TRBV7-9|TRBJ2-5
CASSQEGTHKETQYF
TGTGCCAGCAGCCAAGAGGGGACCCATAAAGAGACCCAGTACTTC
>NA|NA|TRBV20-1|TRBJ2-7
CSAPQAGSYEQYF
TGCAGTGCTCCCCAAGCTGGCTCTTACGAGCAGTACTTC
>NA|NA|TRBV5-1|TRBJ2-7
CASSWSQGLEQYF
TGCGCCAGCAGCTGGAGCCAGGGTCTCGAGCAGTACTTC
>few|NA|TRBV29-1|TRBJ1-2
CSVPPNEAQTNGYTF
TGCAGCGTTCCCCCGAACGAGGCTCAGACTAATGGCTACACCTTC
>NA|NA|TRBV6-6|TRBJ2-7
CASSYSGGEQYF
TGTGCCAGCAGTTACTCTGGGGGAGAGCAGTACTTC
>NA|TRBD2|TRBV20-1|TRBJ2-1
CSASPQAGSYNEQFF
TGCAGTGCTAGCCCTCAAGCGGGATCCTACAATGAGCAGTTCTTC
>few|TRBD2|TRBV6-5|TRBJ2-7
CASITRTSGRSYEQYF
TGTGCCAGCATCACCAGGACTAGCGGGAGAAGCTACGAGCAGTACTTC
>few|TRBD2|TRBV7-2|TRBJ2-7
CASSYAGTSGGHSYEQYF
TGTGCCAGCAGCTACGCCGGGACTAGCGGGGGGCATTCCTACGAGCAGTACTTC
>NA|TRBD1|TRBV12-3/TRBV12-4|TRBJ2-5
CASSVRGHKETQVF
TGTGCCAGCAGTGTCAGGGGGCACAAAGAGACCCAGGTCTTC
>NA|NA|TRBV7-2|TRBJ1-3
CASSPVLGGGNTIYF
TGTGCCAGCAGCCCCGTGCTCGGGGGTGGAAACACCATATATTTT
>NA|NA|TRBV5-1|TRBJ1-1
CASSSGDRTEAFF
TGCGCCAGCAGCTCAGGGGATCGCACTGAAGCTTTCTTT
>NA|NA|TRBV6-6|TRBJ2-1
CASSREAGGNEQFF
TGTGCCAGCAGTCGCGAGGCCGGGGGCAATGAGCAGTTCTTC
>NA|TRBD2|TRBV4-2|TRBJ2-5
CASSQETSAQETQYF
TGTGCCAGCAGCCAGGAAACTAGCGCGCAAGAGACCCAGTACTTC
>few|TRBD2|TRBV12-3/TRBV12-4|TRBJ2-3
CASSYSGTTDTQYF
TGTGCCAGCAGCTATAGCGGGACTACAGATACGCAGTATTTT
>many|NA|TRBV5-1|TRBJ2-5
CASSLDRQETQYF
TGTGCCAGCAGTCTGGACAGACAAGAGACCCAGTACTTC
>few|NA|TRBV7-9|TRBJ2-3
CASIDLASTDTQYF
TGTGCCAGCATTGATTTGGCTAGCACAGATACGCAGTATTTT
>NA|TRBD1|TRBV10-2|TRBJ2-1
CATVDRGGSNEQFF
TGCGCCACCGTCGACAGGGGAGGAAGCAATGAGCAGTTCTTC
>once|NA|TRBV5-1|TRBJ2-7
CASSLGQGYGQYF
TGCGCCAGCAGCTTGGGGCAGGGCTACGGGCAGTACTTC
>NA|NA|TRBV12-3/TRBV12-4|TRBJ2-1
CASSLNLDGGTYNEQFF
TGTGCCAGCAGTTTAAATCTTGACGGAGGCACCTACAATGAGCAGTTCTTC
>NA|NA|TRBV7-9|TRBJ2-7
CASSATGGGDEQYF
TGTGCCAGCAGCGCGACCGGCGGTGGGGACGAGCAGTACTTC
>few|NA|TRBV7-2|TRBJ1-1
CASSLDSMNTEAFF
TGTGCCAGCAGCTTAGACAGCATGAACACTGAAGCTTTCTTT
>NA|NA|TRBV29-1|TRBJ2-5
CSVEERRGDPGETQYF
TGCAGCGTTGAGGAGAGGAGAGGAGACCCCGGTGAGACCCAGTACTTC
>NA|TRBD1|TRBV6-2/TRBV6-3|TRBJ2-7
CASSLRTGGDEQYF
TGTGCCAGCAGCCTCAGGACAGGGGGCGACGAGCAGTACTTC
>NA|TRBD1|TRBV20-1|TRBJ1-2
CSAPAHPGQGDYGYTF
TGCAGTGCTCCTGCACATCCGGGACAGGGAGACTATGGCTACACCTTC
>few|TRBD1|TRBV7-2|TRBJ1-2
CASNHFGQGAGYGYTF
TGTGCCAGCAACCATTTCGGACAGGGGGCAGGATATGGCTACACCTTC
>few|NA|TRBV28|TRBJ2-1
CASSLASADYFSHEQFF
TGTGCCAGCAGTTTAGCCTCTGCGGACTACTTTAGCCATGAGCAGTTCTTC
>few|NA|TRBV6-5|TRBJ1-1
CASSSYAKEGEAFF
TGTGCCAGCAGTTCCTACGCTAAAGAGGGTGAAGCTTTCTTT
>few|NA|TRBV12-3/TRBV12-4|TRBJ1-1
CASSLRPTEAFF
TGTGCCAGCAGTTTGAGGCCCACTGAAGCTTTCTTT